This TCR beta chain was found in a study of vaccination and CD4 T cells after COVID-19 (dated by TCRdb to 2022 to 2024). With respect to the entire study: Every convalescent patient had a positive nasal swab PCR test for SARS-CoV-2, with mild disease in roughly ten patients and severe disease in one. The convalescent cohort included six males and four females, with two Hispanic individuals, seven Caucasians, two Asians and one multiracial person. Each participant got two doses of either the Pfizer-BioNTech BNT162b2 vaccine (n=8) or the Moderna mRNA-1273 vaccine (n=2). Post-COVID blood samples from convalescent patients were collected a median of approximately 93 days after diagnosis, with a range of 35 to 161 days. Post-vaccine blood samples were collected a median of about 72 days after the second vaccine dose, ranging from about 12 to 250 days. Overlapping spike peptide pools from SARS-CoV-2 and from the common cold coronaviruses HCoV-NL63, HCoV-OC43 and HCoV-229E were used as culture stimuli. As controls, cultures received a CEFX viral epitope pool (the positive control), an HIV-1 Nef peptide pool (the negative control), or no peptide at all. In approximately ten COVID-19 convalescent patients and a few infection-naive healthy vaccine recipients, the spike-specific CD4+ TCR repertoire before mRNA vaccination was compared with the repertoire after mRNA vaccination.

Results the study describes overall, beyond this receptor: An increase in the median number of SARS-CoV-2-reactive clonotypes from approximately 20 after infection to some 38 after vaccination was observed, but the change was not found to be significant. In convalescent patients, nearly all vaccine-specific clones (304 of 307) were found to be mono-reactive for SARS-CoV-2 spike rather than cross-reactive with common cold coronaviruses. In convalescent patients, a median roughly 85% of post-vaccine SARS-CoV-2-reactive clones were detected only after vaccination, and vaccine-specific priming was suggested by this finding. Relatively few convalescent patients were included in the study, and early timepoints after natural infection were not analyzed.

This clonotype is considered medium-sized (0.01 to 0.1%). This clone's antigen is unknown. A read error may produce the germline difference seen at one junction end. The receptor library was made with PCR. At the Johns Hopkins FTIC core, DNA from the cultured CD4+ T cells underwent TCR sequencing with the Oncomine TCR Beta short-read assay. The QIAamp micro DNA kit was used to extract genomic DNA from the cultured CD4+ T cells. Oncomine TCR Beta libraries made from cultured CD4+ T cells were pooled using unique dual indexes and sequenced on an Illumina iSeq 100. On the authors' methods: Non-productive sequences were filtered out, and CDR3s that did not start with C, did not end with F or W, or were shorter than 7 amino acids were discarded. Antigen-specific clonotypes were identified using the MANAFEST web application through comparison of peptide-stimulated wells with reference and other culture wells. For a clone to be called positive, the clone needed an FDR below 0.05, an odds ratio above 5, and a productive frequency above 0.1% in at least two of three replicate wells. A clonotype was classed as cross-reactive if the clonotype showed significant expansion both in SARS-CoV-2 spike wells and in at least one common cold coronavirus spike condition. Using R version 3.6.1, CDR3 homology was evaluated through Levenshtein distances (stringdist) along with unrooted phylogenetic trees (ape). The public sequencing data were trimmed at Q25 with fastp and processed into clonotypes with MiXCR by TCRdb, which kept only in-frame beta chains. Rows with a matching CDR3 protein are joined into one entry that keeps the most common DNA and genes. TCRdb's processing, not the authors' own work, is the source of the V and J calls. This sample gives thousands of distinct CDR3 sequences in total; 25% of them show up just once. The ten largest clones capture 24% of the sample.

From the germline V gene (reference sequence), CDR1 is MNHEY and CDR2 is SMNVEV. Reading from cysteine to phenylalanine, the CDR3 counts 10 amino acids. This entry keeps only the CDR3 DNA: 30 bases, framed from base 1. Reading the label with the study, this specimen's treatment or condition is: approximately nine-day PBMC culture with coronavirus spike peptide pools or control peptides (ViraFEST assay). To expand antigen-specific T cells with peptide pools and then pick out the expanded clonotypes through TCR sequencing, the study relied on the ViraFEST assay. The convalescent patients' positive SARS-CoV-2 PCR tests fell between March and December 2020, which was before the Alpha, Beta and Delta variants emerged in the United States. PBMCs were cultured at around 2 million per well in IMDM supplemented with roughly 5.2% human AB serum and 10 IU/ml IL-2, with around 10 ug/ml peptide pools added. Half of the culture medium was replaced with fresh IL-2-containing medium on days 3 and 7. Once the cells had been in culture for around 10 days, the EasySep CD4+ T cell isolation kit was used to isolate CD4+ T cells by negative selection. Ficoll-Paque Plus gradient centrifugation was used to isolate PBMCs from whole blood, and the isolated PBMCs were then either used fresh or cryopreserved at -140C. In general, triplicate wells were set up for every culture condition.

The sequence came from a human donor who had recovered from COVID-19. The chain is encoded by TRBV27 joined to TRBJ2-7, and possibly TRBD1, on 5 matching bases. Specimen: CD4+ T cells from blood, cultured in vitro, collected after SARS-CoV-2 vaccination. CDR3 protein: CASSLAAGNF. The DNA sequence reads TGTGCCAGCAGTTTAGCGGCAGGGAACTTC.